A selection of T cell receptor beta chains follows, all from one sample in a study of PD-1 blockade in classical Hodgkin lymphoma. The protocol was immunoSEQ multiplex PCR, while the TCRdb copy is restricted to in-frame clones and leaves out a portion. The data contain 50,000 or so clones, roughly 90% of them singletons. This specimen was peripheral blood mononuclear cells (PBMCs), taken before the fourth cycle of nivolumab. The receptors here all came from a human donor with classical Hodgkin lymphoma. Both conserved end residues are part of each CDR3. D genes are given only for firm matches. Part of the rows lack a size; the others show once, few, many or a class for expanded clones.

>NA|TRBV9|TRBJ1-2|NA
TGTGCCCGCACAGGGCGGGGGGGCCTCATCGAGAGTGGCTACACCTTC
CARTGRGGLIESGYTF
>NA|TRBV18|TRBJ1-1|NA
TGTGCCAGCTCACCCCCATTTGGCGGGGGGAACACTGAAGCTTTCTTT
CASSPPFGGGNTEAFF
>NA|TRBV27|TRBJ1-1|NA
TGTGCCAGCAGTACTGGAATGCATGAAGCTTTCTTT
CASSTGMHEAFF
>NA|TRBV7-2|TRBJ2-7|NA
TGTGCCAGCAGCCCCGCCAGTTACGAGCAGTACTTC
CASSPASYEQYF
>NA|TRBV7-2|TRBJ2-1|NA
TGTGCCAGCAGCTTCCCCTACATTGAGCAGTTCTTC
CASSFPYIEQFF
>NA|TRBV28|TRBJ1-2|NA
TGTGCCAGCAGTTTACCTCGATCAGGCTACTATGGCTACACCTTC
CASSLPRSGYYGYTF
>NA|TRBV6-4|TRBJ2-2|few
TGTGCCAGCAGTGAGTCCGGCGGAAACACCGGGGAGCTGTTTTTT
CASSESGGNTGELFF
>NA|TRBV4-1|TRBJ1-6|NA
TGCGCCAGCAGCCAAGTGCGGGACAACTATAATTCACCCCTCCACTTT
CASSQVRDNYNSPLHF
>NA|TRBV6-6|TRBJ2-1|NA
TGTGCCAGCAGTTACCAGCGGTTCTACAATGAGCAGTTCTTC
CASSYQRFYNEQFF
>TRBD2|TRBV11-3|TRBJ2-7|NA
TGTGCCAGCAGCTCACATCGGGAGGCCCTCCTCTCCTACGAGCAGTACTTC
CASSSHREALLSYEQYF
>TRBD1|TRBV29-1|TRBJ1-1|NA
TGCAGCGTTGAAGCCGTGGACAGGTACACTGAAGCTTTCTTT
CSVEAVDRYTEAFF
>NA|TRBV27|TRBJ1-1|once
TGTGCCAGCAGTACCCGATTGCAGGCTGAAGCTTTCTTT
CASSTRLQAEAFF
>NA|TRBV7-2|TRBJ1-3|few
TGTGCCAGCAGCTTAGCGCTCTCTGGAAACACCATATATTTT
CASSLALSGNTIYF
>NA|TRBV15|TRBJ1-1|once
TGTGCCACCAGCAGAACAGGTGAAGCTTTCTTT
CATSRTGEAFF
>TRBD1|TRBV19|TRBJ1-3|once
TGTGCCAGTAGTATCGGGACAGCCTCTGGAAACACCATATATTTT
CASSIGTASGNTIYF
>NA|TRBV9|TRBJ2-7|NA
TGTGCCAGCAGCGTAGACCAGGGAGTCCACGAGCAGTACTTC
CASSVDQGVHEQYF
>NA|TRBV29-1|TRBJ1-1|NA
TGCAGCGTTTTGCTGGGAGAAGCTTTCTTT
CSVLLGEAFF
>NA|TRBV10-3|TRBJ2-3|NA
TGTGCCATCAGTGTCTCATCGACTAGCACAGATACGCAGTATTTT
CAISVSSTSTDTQYF
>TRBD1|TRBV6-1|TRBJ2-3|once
TGTGCCAGCAGTTTGGACAGGGTCAGCACAGATACGCAGTATTTT
CASSLDRVSTDTQYF
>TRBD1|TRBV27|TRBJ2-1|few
TGTGCCAGCAGCCAGGACAGGGAAGTCGTGCAGTTCTTC
CASSQDREVVQFF
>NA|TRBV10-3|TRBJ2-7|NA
TGTGCCATCAGTGTGGACCGGGGGGAGCAGTACTTC
CAISVDRGEQYF
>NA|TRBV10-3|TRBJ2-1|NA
TGTGCCATCACCTCGGGGTTCGACATAGAGCAGTTCTTC
CAITSGFDIEQFF
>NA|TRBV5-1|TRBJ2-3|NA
TGCGCCAGCAGCCGGGAGAGGGATACGCAGTATTTT
CASSRERDTQYF
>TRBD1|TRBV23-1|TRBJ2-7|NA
TGCGCCAGCAGTCCCTGCCGGGACAGGGCCTACGAGCAGTACTTC
CASSPCRDRAYEQYF
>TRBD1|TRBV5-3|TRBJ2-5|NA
TGTGCCAGAAGCCCTAACCGGGACAGGGGGAAAGAGACCCAGTACTTC
CARSPNRDRGKETQYF
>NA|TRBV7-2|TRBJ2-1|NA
TGTGCCAGCAGCACCGGACTAAACTCCTACAATGAGCAGTTCTTC
CASSTGLNSYNEQFF
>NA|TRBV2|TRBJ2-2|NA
TGTGCCAGCACGAGGGACAAGTTTTTCGGGGAGCTGTTTTTT
CASTRDKFFGELFF
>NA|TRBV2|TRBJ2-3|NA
TGTGCCAGCAGTGACCTGCGGGGACCTGTGGCGAGAACTACAGATACGCAGTATTTT
CASSDLRGPVARTTDTQYF
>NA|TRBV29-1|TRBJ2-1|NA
TGCAGCGCCGATACTAGAGGTGCGTTAAATGAGCAGTTCTTC
CSADTRGALNEQFF
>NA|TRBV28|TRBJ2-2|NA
TGTGCCAGCAGCTGGGCGAACACCGGGGAGCTGTTTTTT
CASSWANTGELFF
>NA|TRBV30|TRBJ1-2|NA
TGTGCCTGGAGTGTACGACGAGCTGGGCTCTATGGCTACACCTTC
CAWSVRRAGLYGYTF
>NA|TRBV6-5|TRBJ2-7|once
TGTGCCAGCAGTCACAGCGGACCTTACGAGCAGTACTTC
CASSHSGPYEQYF
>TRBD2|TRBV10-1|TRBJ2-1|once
TGCGCCAGCAGTGATTTAGGTATGGCTAGCGGGAATGAGCAGTTCTTC
CASSDLGMASGNEQFF
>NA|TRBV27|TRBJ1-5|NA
TGTGCCAGCAGTTTATCCCCACAGGGTGGTCAGCCCCAGCATTTT
CASSLSPQGGQPQHF
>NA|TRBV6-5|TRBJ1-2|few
TGTGCCAGCTCCCGCGACATTCATGGCTACACCTTC
CASSRDIHGYTF
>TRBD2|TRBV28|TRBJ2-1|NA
TGTGCCAGCAGTGAAACTAGCGGGGGAAGAAATGAGCAGTTCTTC
CASSETSGGRNEQFF
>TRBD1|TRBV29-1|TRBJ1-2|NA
TGCAGCGTGGCCCGACAGGGAGCTAACTATGGCTACACCTTC
CSVARQGANYGYTF
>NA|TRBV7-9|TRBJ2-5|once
TGTGCCAGCAGCCCCCGAGGAGGGAAAAAACAAGAGACCCAGTACTTC
CASSPRGGKKQETQYF
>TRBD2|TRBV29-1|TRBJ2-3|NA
TGCAGCGTGAGCGGGAGAAGGACAGATACGCAGTATTTT
CSVSGRRTDTQYF
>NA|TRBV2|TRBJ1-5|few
TGTGCCGGACGGGGATGGGGCAATCAGCCCCAGCATTTT
CAGRGWGNQPQHF
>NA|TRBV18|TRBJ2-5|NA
TGTGCCAGCTCACCGGTGGGAGCAGGGAAGACCCAGTACTTC
CASSPVGAGKTQYF
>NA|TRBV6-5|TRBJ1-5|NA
TGTGCCAGCATGACAGGTAGCAATCAGCCCCAGCATTTT
CASMTGSNQPQHF
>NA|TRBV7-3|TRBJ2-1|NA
TGTGCCAGCAGCTTAACCCGTAGTAGAAACTCCTACAATGAGCAGTTCTTC
CASSLTRSRNSYNEQFF
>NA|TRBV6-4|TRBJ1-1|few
TGTGCCAGCAGTGACGGACAGAACACTGAAGCTTTCTTT
CASSDGQNTEAFF
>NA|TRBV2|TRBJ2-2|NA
TGTGCCAGCAAACTAGCTTACAGCTCCAACACCGGGGAGCTGTTTTTT
CASKLAYSSNTGELFF
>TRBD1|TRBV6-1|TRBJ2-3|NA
TGTGCCAGCCGGGGCCCAGGGGGCATTACGCAGTATTTT
CASRGPGGITQYF
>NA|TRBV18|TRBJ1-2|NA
TGTGCCAGCTCACCCGTGGACAGTATCTATGGCTACACCTTC
CASSPVDSIYGYTF
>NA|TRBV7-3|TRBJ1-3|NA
TGTGCCAGCAGCCGGACAGTCGGAAACACCATATATTTT
CASSRTVGNTIYF
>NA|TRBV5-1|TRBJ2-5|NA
TGCGCCAGCAGCTTTGGCATACAAGAGACCCAGTACTTC
CASSFGIQETQYF
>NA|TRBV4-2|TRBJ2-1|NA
TGTGCCAGCAGCCAAGATGTTTACAATGAGCAGTTCTTC
CASSQDVYNEQFF
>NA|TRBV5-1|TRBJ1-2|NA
TGCGCCAGCAGCAAACACGATAACAGGAATGGCTACACCTTC
CASSKHDNRNGYTF